These 3 T cell receptor beta chains share one sample of origin, sequenced in a study of blood T cell repertoires in COVID-19. Here immunoSEQ multiplex PCR was the method, and the copy in TCRdb shows in-frame clones only, minus some. The table has fewer than 350,000 clones, 85% seen once. The sequenced material came from PBMCs or T cells enriched from blood (not recorded which). Receptors were obtained from a woman in her 30s who had been exposed to COVID-19.

The chain uses TRBV7-2 and TRBJ2-7, with TRBD2 matching over 14 bases. Looked up from germline, CDR1 is SGHTA and CDR2 is FQGNSA. The CDR3 consists of 16 residues. Trimming at V came to 4 bases and at J to 3 bases, leaving 5 bases not matched to a gene. This CDR3 reads CASSSGLAGGYYEQYF. The CDR3 DNA reads TGTGCCAGCAGCTCCGGACTAGCGGGGGGTTACTACGAGCAGTACTTC. The full variable domain, completed using reference TRBV7-2 and TRBJ2-7, is GAGVSQSPSNKVTEKGKDVELRCDPISGHTALYWYRQSLGQGLEFLIYFQGNSAPDKSGLPSDRFSAERTGGSVSTLTIQRTQQEDSAVYLCASSSGLAGGYYEQYFGPGTRLTVT.

V gene TRBV3-1 (or the pseudogene TRBV3-2) combines with J gene TRBJ1-1; D perhaps matches TRBD1 (6 bases). The CDR3 is 13 residues long. V lost 4 bases to trimming and J lost 6 bases, with 12 bases between them. CDR1 and CDR2 from the germline V gene are LGHDT and YNNKEL (reference sequence). The CDR3 region is CASSLNRAAEAFF. For the CDR3, the DNA is TGTGCCAGCAGCCTAAACAGGGCGGCTGAAGCTTTCTTT.

V and J are TRBV4-1 and TRBJ2-3, with a weak D call TRBD2 (5 bases). Per germline, CDR1 MGHRA and CDR2 YSYEKL. The CDR3 has 15 amino acids. V dropped 2 bases and J dropped 6 bases, with 15 bases sitting between them. In DNA form, the CDR3 reads TGCGCCAGCAGCCAAAATGGGCTAGCTGCGGATACGCAGTATTTT. Its protein is CASSQNGLAADTQYF.